These 24 T cell receptor beta chains were all obtained from the same sample, sequenced in a study of cytomegalovirus exposure and HLA in healthy donors. In the PCR, 60 Vbeta and 13 Jbeta primers were used. The method was immunoSEQ multiplex PCR; TCRdb's version includes in-frame clones alone and lacks a portion of them. This sample carries 100,000 to 150,000 clones, over 15% of them seen once, and the ten largest clones take 2.5% to 3%. The specimen sequenced was PBMCs. All receptors come from a female donor in good health and CMV-seropositive.

There are a few counts of this clone. Sequence at one end of the junction differs from germline and may be a read error. This chain joins TRBV7-9 and TRBJ2-5; 7 positions match TRBD1. This CDR3 spans 14 amino acids. The V gene's germline CDR1 is SEHNR and CDR2 FQNEAQ (reference sequence). The CDR3 region is CASSPSRDREAQYF. CDR3 DNA: TGTGCCAGCAGCCCATCCCGGGACAGAGAGGCCCAGTACTTC.

The V call is TRBV7-2, the J call TRBJ1-2; D ambiguous. The germline gives CDR1 SGHTA, CDR2 FQGNSA. Trimming shortened V by 6 bases and J by 4 bases, and 18 bases separated the two germline ends. CDR3 length: 15 amino acids. CDR3 residues: CASRQPGSPVYGYTF. The CDR3 region has the DNA TGTGCCAGCAGACAACCGGGTTCGCCCGTCTATGGCTACACCTTC.

This rearrangement joins TRBV5-1 to TRBJ2-1; perhaps TRBD2 as D (5 bases). The V end was cut by 5 bases, the J end by 4 bases, with 13 bases between. The CDR3 runs to 14 residues. Germline V gene data show CDR1 as SGHRS and CDR2 as YFSETQ. CDR3 region: CASRVDWGYNEQFF. Written as DNA, the CDR3 is TGCGCCAGCAGAGTGGACTGGGGATACAATGAGCAGTTCTTC.

The V and J genes are TRBV4-3 and TRBJ1-4; TRBD1 is a possible D gene (5 bases). Germline lookup yields CDR1 LGHNA and CDR2 YSLEER. The CDR3 is 16 residues long. Trimming took 0 bases from V and 3 from J, leaving 11 bases between them. DNA for the CDR3: TGCGCCAGCAGCCAAGATTCGGCAGGGTCTAATGAAAAACTGTTTTTT. Amino acids: CASSQDSAGSNEKLFF.

There are a few counts of this clone. The rearrangement links TRBV6-5 to TRBJ2-1, with D possibly TRBD2 on 5 matching bases. The length of the CDR3 is 15 residues. Germline loops: CDR1 MNHEY, CDR2 SVGAGI. The V and J ends lost 5 bases and 3 bases respectively, with 14 bases between them. The DNA of the CDR3 is TGTGCCAGCAGTAGAGGGCTAGCCCTCTACAATGAGCAGTTCTTC. It encodes CASSRGLALYNEQFF.

This clone was seen a few times. The J gene is TRBJ1-1, the V gene TRBV5-1; 11 nucleotides line up with TRBD1. Looked up from germline, CDR1 is SGHRS and CDR2 is YFSETQ. V dropped 3 bases and J dropped 5; count of bases not matched to a gene: 3. The CDR3 length is 14 residues. The CDR3 bases are TGCGCCAGCAGCTGGGGGACAGGGGGGACTGAAGCTTTCTTT. Protein product: CASSWGTGGTEAFF.

The rearrangement joins TRBV10-2 to TRBJ1-1; D is unresolved. The CDR3 is made up of 15 amino acids. The germline CDR1 and CDR2 sequences are WSHSY and SAAADI. Trimming removed 4 bases from V and 3 bases from J, with 15 bases in between. The CDR3 loop is CASSGIPKRDTEAFF. The DNA for the CDR3 is TGCGCCAGCAGTGGCATCCCTAAACGGGACACTGAAGCTTTCTTT.

There are a few counts of this clone. The rearrangement links TRBV2 to TRBJ2-7, with TRBD1 matching over 8 bases. The CDR3 sequence is 14 residues long. Germline assignment: CDR1 SNHLY and CDR2 FYNNEI. J lost 3 bases, V lost 3 bases, and 4 bases had no gene match. The CDR3 region is CASSDRQGIYEQYF. The CDR3 nucleotides are TGTGCCAGCAGTGATAGACAGGGGATCTACGAGCAGTACTTC.

The sample holds a few counts of this clone. This chain connects TRBV4-1 to TRBJ1-6, with 8 bases that match TRBD1. Looked up from germline, CDR1 is MGHRA and CDR2 is YSYEKL. With 1 base clipped from V and 8 bases from J, the junction kept 4 bases outside the gene matches. The CDR3 extends over 15 amino acids. The CDR3 DNA is TGCGCCAGCAGCCAAGGACAGGGGTTTGATTCACCCCTCCACTTT. Amino acid sequence: CASSQGQGFDSPLHF.

The chain combines TRBV7-9 with TRBJ2-3; 7 bases fit TRBD1. The V segment lost 4 bases and the J segment 4 bases; nucleotides outside the gene matches: 2. The length of the CDR3 is 13 residues. CDR1 SEHNR and CDR2 FQNEAQ come from the germline V gene (reference sequence). The CDR3 region has the DNA TGTGCCAGCAGCTCAAGGGGGCCAGATACGCAGTATTTT. This codes for CASSSRGPDTQYF.

This clone showed up just a few times. The gene calls are TRBV7-9 and TRBJ1-1; 8 nucleotides match TRBD1. The CDR3 is 15 residues long. The germline V gene encodes CDR1 SEHNR and CDR2 FQNEAQ (reference sequence). V was clipped by 5 bases and J by 2 bases; unmatched bases: 7. The CDR3 is CASSPSGQANTEAFF. DNA of the CDR3: TGTGCCAGCAGCCCATCGGGACAGGCTAACACTGAAGCTTTCTTT.

The sample holds a few counts of this clone. V and J are TRBV7-2 and TRBJ1-2; TRBD1 agrees at 7 bases. The CDR3 runs 13 residues. CDR1 and CDR2 from the germline V gene are SGHTA and FQGNSA. V gave up 5 bases and J gave up 3 bases; unmatched junction bases: 3. The CDR3 nucleotides read TGTGCCAGCAGCCCAGACAGGGACTATGGCTACACCTTC. It yields the protein CASSPDRDYGYTF.

This clone has more than one count but fewer than ten. The CDR3 region has the DNA TGCGCCAGCAGTGAGAGGAGTGGCGAGCAGTACTTC. Translation: CASSERSGEQYF. The rearrangement links TRBV10-1 to TRBJ2-7, with D unresolved. The CDR3 loop spans 12 amino acids. The V gene lost 2 bases and the J gene lost 6 bases, with 8 bases spanning the gap. CDR1 WNHNN and CDR2 SYGVQD come from the germline V gene (reference sequence).

A few counts support this clone. V gene TRBV29-1 combines with J gene TRBJ1-1; D not resolved. The CDR3 is made up of 13 amino acids. The V end was cut by 3 bases, the J end by 4 bases, with 12 bases between. Per germline, CDR1 SQVTM and CDR2 ANQGSEA. Here the CDR3 reads CSVERVLSTEAFF. For the CDR3, the DNA is TGCAGCGTTGAGAGGGTCCTAAGCACTGAAGCTTTCTTT.

This clone was detected only a few times. The chain is built from TRBV4-3 and TRBJ2-3, with TRBD1 matching over 10 bases. This CDR3 spans 16 amino acids. V trimming: 1 base; J trimming: 1 base; junction bases outside the gene matches: 2. The germline V gene has CDR1 LGHNA and CDR2 YSLEER. In nucleotides, the CDR3 is TGCGCCAGCAGCCAAGGACAGGGGGCAGGCACAGATACGCAGTATTTT. Translating it yields CASSQGQGAGTDTQYF.

The genes are TRBV29-1 and TRBJ2-2; 9 bases agree with TRBD2. From germline, CDR1 is SQVTM and CDR2 ANQGSEA. V gave up 5 bases and J gave up 9 bases; unmatched junction bases: 13. The CDR3 covers 15 residues. Here the CDR3 DNA reads TGCAGCGTTTCGATTAACGCGGGAGGGCCCTGGGAGCTGTTTTTT. Protein: CSVSINAGGPWELFF.

The chain is built from TRBV28 and TRBJ1-2; D is ambiguous. The CDR3 length is 14 residues. CDR1 and CDR2 (germline): MDHEN, SYDVKM. V lost 3 bases and J lost 7, with 15 bases in between. Written as DNA, the CDR3 is TGTGCCAGCAGTTTTTTCGGGGAGGTATTTGGCTACACCTTC. Encoded protein: CASSFFGEVFGYTF.

This chain links TRBV30 with TRBJ1-1, with D possibly matching TRBD1 (5 bases). V lost 5 bases, J lost 3 bases, and 7 bases lay in between. The CDR3 is made up of 11 amino acids. The germline V gene has CDR1 GTSNPN and CDR2 SVGIG (reference sequence). DNA for the CDR3: TGTGCCTGGCAGGGCGACACTGAAGCTTTCTTT. It codes for CAWQGDTEAFF.

This chain uses TRBV14 with TRBJ2-3; D is uncertain. Trimming shortened V by 3 bases and J by 3 bases, and 13 bases separated the two germline ends. This CDR3 has 15 amino acids. Per the germline V gene, CDR1 is SGHDN and CDR2 is FVKESK. CDR3 in amino acids: CASSQNFAATDTQYF. In nucleotides, the CDR3 is TGTGCCAGCAGCCAGAATTTTGCGGCGACAGATACGCAGTATTTT.

This clone was counted once. CDR3 sequence reads: CASRQGDGRSGNTIYF. The CDR3 DNA reads TGTGCCAGCAGGCAGGGGGACGGCCGCTCTGGAAACACCATATATTTT. The chain is built from TRBV28 and TRBJ1-3; 7 bases map to TRBD1. Trimming removed 6 bases from V and 0 bases from J; junction bases left unmatched: 8. Germline V gives CDR1 MDHEN, CDR2 SYDVKM. This CDR3 has 16 amino acids.

This chain uses TRBV2 with TRBJ1-6; D perhaps matches TRBD1 (5 bases). The CDR3 consists of 12 residues. The V end was cut by 10 bases, the J end by 7 bases, with 11 bases between. Germline CDR1 and CDR2: SNHLY and FYNNEI. The DNA of the CDR3 is TGTGCCACGCAGGGACTGAATTCACCCCTCCACTTT. It yields the protein CATQGLNSPLHF.

This clone was observed at least ten times. The CDR3 is CASSPRTSGVYEQFF. DNA for the CDR3: TGTGCCAGCAGTCCTCGGACTAGCGGGGTATATGAGCAGTTCTTC. The rearrangement joins TRBV2 to TRBJ2-1, with 12 positions matching TRBD2. This CDR3 has 15 residues. V lost 5 bases to trimming and J lost 8 bases; unmatched junction nucleotides: 7. CDR1 and CDR2 from the germline V gene are SNHLY and FYNNEI.

There are a few counts of this clone. The rearrangement uses TRBV4-2 and TRBJ2-4; D gene unclear. V lost 3 bases and J 5 bases, leaving 11 bases between the germline ends. Germline CDR1 and CDR2: LGHNA and YNFKEQ. CDR3 size: 14 residues. CDR3 loop: CASSQRGTENIQYF. The CDR3 nucleotides are TGTGCCAGCAGCCAGAGAGGAACCGAAAACATTCAGTACTTC.

This clone appeared a few times. The rearrangement joins TRBV2 to TRBJ2-7, with 8 bases lining up with TRBD1. V gave up 5 bases and J gave up 5 bases; unmatched junction bases: 14. CDR1 and CDR2 from the germline V gene are SNHLY and FYNNEI. The CDR3 loop spans 16 amino acids. For the CDR3, the DNA is TGTGCCAGCAGTTTCTTTATGGTCAGGGGGCAAGACGAGCAGTACTTC. It translates to CASSFFMVRGQDEQYF. Looking up the rest from reference TRBV2 and TRBJ2-7 gives the full variable domain: EPEVTQTPSHQVTQMGQEVILRCVPISNHLYFYWYRQILGQKVEFLVSFYNNEISEKSEIFDDQFSVERPDGSNFTLKIRSTKLEDSAMYFCASSFFMVRGQDEQYFGPGTRLTVT.